A single TCR beta chain is shown here with its context. What it binds is not known. The data stem from a study of cytomegalovirus exposure and HLA in healthy donors. The CDR3 has 15 amino acids. V lost 0 bases and J 0 bases, leaving 8 bases between the germline ends. In germline, CDR1 is LGHNA, CDR2 YSLEER. Sequencing used immunoSEQ multiplex PCR; TCRdb keeps in-frame clones, though not all of them. The sample contains tens of thousands of clones, more than 90% of which appear only once. Findings and limits, study-wide: The tendency of first-cohort TCR clusters to co-occur in the approximately 120 validation repertoires was identified by a subsequent analysis.

The rearrangement uses TRBV4-3 and TRBJ1-1; D is unresolved. This TCR was recovered from a man aged 18 to 30 in good health and CMV-seronegative. The sample taken for sequencing was PBMCs. CDR3 nucleotide sequence: TGCGCCAGCAGCCAAGATAGAGGGATGAACACTGAAGCTTTCTTT. Encoded protein: CASSQDRGMNTEAFF.